A single T cell receptor beta chain is shown here with its context. In the authors' methods: Estimated nucleated cell counts came from reference gene primer amplification. Assay: immunoSEQ multiplex PCR; the TCRdb copy retains only in-frame clones and omits some. Clone size and the V and J calls come from that table; the DNA yielded D and trimming. This sample has fewer than 150,000 clones, with 80% to 90% found just once. This sample is part of a study of blood T cell repertoires in COVID-19. Study-wide context: Acute and convalescent COVID-19 specimens originated in the United States, Italy and Spain. T cells, B-cell-depleted T cells, or PBMCs provided the cDNA or gDNA that served as material.

Sample: peripheral blood. The TCR originated in a man aged 40-49 years with acute or convalescent COVID-19.

The CDR3 nucleotides read TGTGCCAGCAGCCCACAGGGGTACCTCCAAGAGACCCAGTACTTC. It is translated as CASSPQGYLQETQYF. This sequence joins TRBV7-3 and TRBJ2-5; 7 positions match TRBD1. The germline V gene encodes CDR1 SGHTA and CDR2 FQGTGA. The CDR3 totals 15 residues. The J segment lost 1 base and the V segment lost 5 bases, leaving 7 bases of the junction unmatched.